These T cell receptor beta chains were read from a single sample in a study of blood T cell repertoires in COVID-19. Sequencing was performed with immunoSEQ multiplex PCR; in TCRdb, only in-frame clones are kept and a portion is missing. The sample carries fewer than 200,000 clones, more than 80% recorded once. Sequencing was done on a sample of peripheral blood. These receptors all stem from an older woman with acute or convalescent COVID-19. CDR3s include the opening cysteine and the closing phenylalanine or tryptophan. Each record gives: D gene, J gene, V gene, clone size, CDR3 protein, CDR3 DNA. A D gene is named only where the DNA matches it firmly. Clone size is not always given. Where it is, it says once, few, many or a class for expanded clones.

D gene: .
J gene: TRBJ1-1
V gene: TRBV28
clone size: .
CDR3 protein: CASSSHMNTEAFF
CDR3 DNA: TGTGCCAGCAGTTCACACATGAACACTGAAGCTTTCTTT

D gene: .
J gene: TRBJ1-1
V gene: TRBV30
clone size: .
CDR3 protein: CAQWSSGVWTEAFF
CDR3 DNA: TGTGCCCAATGGAGTTCGGGGGTCTGGACTGAAGCTTTCTTT

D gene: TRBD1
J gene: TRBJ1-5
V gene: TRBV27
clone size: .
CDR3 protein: CASSLFGTGGGNQPQHF
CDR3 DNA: TGTGCCAGCAGTTTATTCGGGACAGGGGGCGGCAATCAGCCCCAGCATTTT

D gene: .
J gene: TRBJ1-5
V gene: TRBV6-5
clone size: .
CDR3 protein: CASSQGGQPQHF
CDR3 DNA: TGTGCCAGCAGCCAGGGAGGGCAGCCCCAGCATTTT

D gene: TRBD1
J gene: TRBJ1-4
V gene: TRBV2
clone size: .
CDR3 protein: CASVRGRGFATNEKLFF
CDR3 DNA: TGTGCCAGCGTCAGGGGGCGAGGTTTTGCGACTAATGAAAAACTGTTTTTT

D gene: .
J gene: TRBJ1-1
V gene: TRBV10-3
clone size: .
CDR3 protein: CAISEAPGVNTEAFF
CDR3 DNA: TGTGCCATCAGTGAAGCGCCGGGGGTGAACACTGAAGCTTTCTTT

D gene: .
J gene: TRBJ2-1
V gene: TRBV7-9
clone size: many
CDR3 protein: CATKGVGTGGANEQFF
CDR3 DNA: TGTGCCACCAAGGGGGTCGGGACGGGTGGAGCCAATGAGCAGTTCTTC

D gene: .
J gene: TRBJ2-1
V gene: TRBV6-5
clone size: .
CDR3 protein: CASSYSRQLASNEQFF
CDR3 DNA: TGTGCCAGCAGTTACTCGAGGCAGTTAGCCAGCAATGAGCAGTTCTTC

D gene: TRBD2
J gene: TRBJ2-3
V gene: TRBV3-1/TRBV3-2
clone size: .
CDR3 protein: CASSDKGLAGGAQYF
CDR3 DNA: TGTGCCAGCAGCGATAAGGGACTAGCGGGAGGGGCACAGTATTTT

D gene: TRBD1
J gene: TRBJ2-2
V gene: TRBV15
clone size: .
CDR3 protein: CATSRRTGGNTGELFF
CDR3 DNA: TGTGCCACCAGCAGAAGGACAGGGGGAAACACCGGGGAGCTGTTTTTT

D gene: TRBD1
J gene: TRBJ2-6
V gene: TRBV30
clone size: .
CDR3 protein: CAWGPGQGKSGANVLTF
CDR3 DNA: TGTGCCTGGGGTCCGGGACAGGGAAAGTCTGGGGCCAACGTCCTGACTTTC

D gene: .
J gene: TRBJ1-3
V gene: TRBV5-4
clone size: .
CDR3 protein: CASSLSGGDLRDTIYF
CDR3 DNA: TGTGCCAGCAGCCTCTCGGGAGGGGACCTTCGCGACACCATATATTTT

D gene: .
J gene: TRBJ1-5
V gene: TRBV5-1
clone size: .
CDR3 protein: CASSPEVWGTGPQHF
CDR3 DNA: TGCGCCAGCAGCCCGGAGGTCTGGGGAACCGGGCCCCAGCATTTT

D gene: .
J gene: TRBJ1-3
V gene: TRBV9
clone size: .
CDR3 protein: CASTTGFSSGNTIYF
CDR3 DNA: TGTGCCAGCACCACAGGCTTTAGCTCTGGAAACACCATATATTTT

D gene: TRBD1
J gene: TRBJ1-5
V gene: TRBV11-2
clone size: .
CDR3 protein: CASSLDRGHQPQHF
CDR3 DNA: TGTGCCAGCAGCTTGGACAGGGGACATCAGCCCCAGCATTTT

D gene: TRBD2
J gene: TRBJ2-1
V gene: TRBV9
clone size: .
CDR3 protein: CASSVMTSGNEQFF
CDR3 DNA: TGTGCCAGCAGCGTGATGACTAGCGGCAATGAGCAGTTCTTC